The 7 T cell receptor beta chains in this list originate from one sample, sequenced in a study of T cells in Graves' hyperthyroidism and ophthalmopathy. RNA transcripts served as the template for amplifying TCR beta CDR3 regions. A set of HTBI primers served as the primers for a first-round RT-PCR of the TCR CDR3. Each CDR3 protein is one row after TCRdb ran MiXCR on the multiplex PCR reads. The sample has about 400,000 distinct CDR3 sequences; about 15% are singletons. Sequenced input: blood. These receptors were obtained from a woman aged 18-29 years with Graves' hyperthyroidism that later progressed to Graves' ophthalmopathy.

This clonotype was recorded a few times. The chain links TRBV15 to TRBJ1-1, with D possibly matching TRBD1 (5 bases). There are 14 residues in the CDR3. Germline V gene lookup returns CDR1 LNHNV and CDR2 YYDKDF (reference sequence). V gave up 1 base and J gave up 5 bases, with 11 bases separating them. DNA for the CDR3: TGTGCCACCAGCAGAGGGGGGGAGGTGACTGAAGCTTTCTTT. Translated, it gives CATSRGGEVTEAFF.

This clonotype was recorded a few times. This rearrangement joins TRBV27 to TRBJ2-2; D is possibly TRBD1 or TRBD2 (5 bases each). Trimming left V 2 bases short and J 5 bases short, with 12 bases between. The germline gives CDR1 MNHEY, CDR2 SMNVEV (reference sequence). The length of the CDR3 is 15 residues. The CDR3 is CASSLGTVKTGELFF. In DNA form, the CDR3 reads TGTGCCAGCAGTTTAGGGACGGTTAAAACCGGGGAGCTGTTTTTT.

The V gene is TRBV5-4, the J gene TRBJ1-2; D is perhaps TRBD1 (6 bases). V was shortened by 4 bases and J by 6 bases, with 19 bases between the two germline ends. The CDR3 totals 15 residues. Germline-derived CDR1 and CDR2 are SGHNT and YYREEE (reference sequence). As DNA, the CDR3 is TGTGCCAGCAGCAAGAAACAGGGTGTGGAGGATGGCTACACCTTC. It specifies CASSKKQGVEDGYTF.

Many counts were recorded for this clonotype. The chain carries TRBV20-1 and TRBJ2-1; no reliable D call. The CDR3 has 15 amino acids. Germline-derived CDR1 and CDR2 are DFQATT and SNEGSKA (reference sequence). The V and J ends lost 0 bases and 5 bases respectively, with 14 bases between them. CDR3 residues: CSARDLKGMHNEQFF. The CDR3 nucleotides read TGCAGTGCTAGAGATTTAAAGGGAATGCACAATGAGCAGTTCTTC.

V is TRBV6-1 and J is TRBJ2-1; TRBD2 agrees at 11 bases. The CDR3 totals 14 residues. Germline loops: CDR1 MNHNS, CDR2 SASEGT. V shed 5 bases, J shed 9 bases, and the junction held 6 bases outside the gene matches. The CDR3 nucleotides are TGTGCCAGCAGTCCTGCTAGCGGGAGGCGTGAGCAGTTCTTC. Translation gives CASSPASGRREQFF.

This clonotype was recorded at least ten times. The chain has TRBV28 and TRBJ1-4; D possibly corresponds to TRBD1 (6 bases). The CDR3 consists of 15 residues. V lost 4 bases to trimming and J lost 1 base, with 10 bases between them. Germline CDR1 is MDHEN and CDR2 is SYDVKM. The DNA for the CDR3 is TGTGCCAGCAGTTCGACGACAGGAACTAATGAAAAACTGTTTTTT. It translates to CASSSTTGTNEKLFF.

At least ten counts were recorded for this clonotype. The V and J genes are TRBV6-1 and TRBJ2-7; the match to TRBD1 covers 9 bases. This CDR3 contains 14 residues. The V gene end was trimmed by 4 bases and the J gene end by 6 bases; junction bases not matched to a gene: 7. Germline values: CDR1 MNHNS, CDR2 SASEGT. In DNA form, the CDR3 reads TGTGCCAGCAGTGCCGGGACAGGGAGAGGCGAGCAGTACTTC. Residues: CASSAGTGRGEQYF.